The 5 T cell receptor beta chains listed next were all sequenced from one sample in a study of blood T cell repertoires in COVID-19 (dated by TCRdb to the early 2020s). Receptor amplification or capture employed the immunoSEQ multiplex PCR assay. This is the immuneACCESS table as TCRdb keeps it, with only in-frame sequences that have V and J called. A part of the clones is gone; compared with another copy, unresolved V genes explain less than half, and the rest is unexplained. In all, the sample holds around 51,000 clones, and around 84% of those were seen once. 3.5% to 4.5% of the sample goes to the ten largest clones. Sequenced sample: peripheral blood. These TCRs come from a man at least 80 years old with active COVID-19.

The V call is TRBV19, the J call TRBJ1-5; TRBD1 matches at 7 bases. Germline V gene lookup returns CDR1 LNHDA and CDR2 SQIVND (reference sequence). The J segment lost 4 bases and the V segment lost 10 bases, leaving 10 bases of the junction unmatched. This CDR3 has 14 amino acids. The CDR3 DNA follows: TGTGCCATCAGCCGGGGGACAGATAATCAGCCCCAGCATTTT. Its protein product is CAISRGTDNQPQHF.

The chain has TRBV7-9 and TRBJ2-1; TRBD2 matches at 8 bases. Germline values: CDR1 SEHNR, CDR2 FQNEAQ (reference sequence). Trimming removed 2 bases from V and 8 bases from J; junction bases left unmatched: 5. CDR3 length: 14 residues. The CDR3, as DNA: TGTGCCAGCAGCTTATTAGCGGGACTTTATGAGCAGTTCTTC. Translating it yields CASSLLAGLYEQFF.

The V gene is TRBV28, the J gene TRBJ2-7; perhaps TRBD1 as D (6 bases). Germline CDR1 reads MDHEN; CDR2 reads SYDVKM. Between the trimmed V and J ends, which lost 7 bases and 4 bases, there was a span of 17 bases. CDR3 length: 14 residues. As DNA, the CDR3 is TGTGCCAGCAAGGGGCAGGGGAACCTTTACGAGCAGTACTTC. Protein: CASKGQGNLYEQYF.

The rearrangement links TRBV7-2 to TRBJ2-3, with D hard to call. CDR1 is SGHTA, CDR2 FQGNSA, per germline. This CDR3 is 12 amino acids long. V was clipped by 7 bases and J by 8 bases, with 13 bases between them. The CDR3 nucleotides read TGTGCCAGCACCGCCGAGCCGCCTACGCAGTATTTT. It is translated as CASTAEPPTQYF.

The chain recombines TRBV19 with TRBJ1-3; D ambiguous. The CDR3 is 15 residues long. Germline assignment: CDR1 LNHDA and CDR2 SQIVND (reference sequence). With 11 bases removed from V and 0 bases from J, the gap between germline ends came to 17 bases. This CDR3 reads CAAKAGTSSGNTIYF. DNA for the CDR3: TGTGCCGCTAAGGCGGGTACGAGCTCTGGAAACACCATATATTTT.